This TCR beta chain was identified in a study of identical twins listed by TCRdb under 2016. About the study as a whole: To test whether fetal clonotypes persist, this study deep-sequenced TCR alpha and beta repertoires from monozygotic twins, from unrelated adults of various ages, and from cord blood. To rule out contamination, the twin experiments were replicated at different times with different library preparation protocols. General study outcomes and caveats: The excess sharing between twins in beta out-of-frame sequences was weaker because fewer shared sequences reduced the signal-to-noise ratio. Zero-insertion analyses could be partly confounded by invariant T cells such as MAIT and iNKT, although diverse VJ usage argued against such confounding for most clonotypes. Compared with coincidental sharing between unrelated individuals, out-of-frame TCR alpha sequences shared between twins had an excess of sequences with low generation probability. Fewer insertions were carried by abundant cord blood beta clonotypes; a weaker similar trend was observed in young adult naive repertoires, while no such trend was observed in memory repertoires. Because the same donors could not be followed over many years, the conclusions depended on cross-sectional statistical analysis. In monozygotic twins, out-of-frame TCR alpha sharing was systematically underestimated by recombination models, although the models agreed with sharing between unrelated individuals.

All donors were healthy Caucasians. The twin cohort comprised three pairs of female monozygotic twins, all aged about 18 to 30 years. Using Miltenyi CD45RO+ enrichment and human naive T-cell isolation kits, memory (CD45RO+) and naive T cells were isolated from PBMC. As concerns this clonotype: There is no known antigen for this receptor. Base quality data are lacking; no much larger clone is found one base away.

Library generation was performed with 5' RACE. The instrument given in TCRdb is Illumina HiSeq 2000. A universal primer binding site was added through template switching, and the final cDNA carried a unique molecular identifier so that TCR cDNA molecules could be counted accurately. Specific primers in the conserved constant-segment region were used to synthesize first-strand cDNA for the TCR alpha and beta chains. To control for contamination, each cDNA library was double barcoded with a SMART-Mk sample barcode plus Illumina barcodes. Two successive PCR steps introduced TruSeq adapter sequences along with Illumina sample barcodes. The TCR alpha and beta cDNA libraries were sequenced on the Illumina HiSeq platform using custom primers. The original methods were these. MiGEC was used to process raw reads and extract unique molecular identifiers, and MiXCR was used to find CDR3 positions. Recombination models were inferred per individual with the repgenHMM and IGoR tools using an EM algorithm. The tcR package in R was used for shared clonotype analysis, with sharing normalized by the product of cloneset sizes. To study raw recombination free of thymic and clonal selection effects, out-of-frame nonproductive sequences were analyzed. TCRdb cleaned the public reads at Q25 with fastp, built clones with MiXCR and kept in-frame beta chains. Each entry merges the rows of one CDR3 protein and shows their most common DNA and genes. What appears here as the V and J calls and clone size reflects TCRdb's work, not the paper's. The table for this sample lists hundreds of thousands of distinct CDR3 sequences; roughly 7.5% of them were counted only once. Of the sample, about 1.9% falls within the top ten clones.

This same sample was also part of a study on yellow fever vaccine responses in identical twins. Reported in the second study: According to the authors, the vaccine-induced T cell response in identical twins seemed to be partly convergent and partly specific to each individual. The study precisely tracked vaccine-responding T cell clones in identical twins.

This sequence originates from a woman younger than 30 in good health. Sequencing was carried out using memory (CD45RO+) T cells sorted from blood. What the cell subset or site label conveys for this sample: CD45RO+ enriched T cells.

The CDR3 reads as follows: CASSHSGGVSYNEQFF. At the DNA level, the sequence is TGTGCCAGCAGCCATAGCGGGGGGGTCTCCTACAATGAGCAGTTCTTC. Here the chain combines TRBV7-9 and TRBJ2-1; 11 bases in the junction line up with TRBD2. CDR1 is given as SEHNR and CDR2 as FQNEAQ, both from the germline V gene (reference sequence). From cysteine to phenylalanine, the CDR3 is 16 amino acids long. The read is trimmed to its CDR3 DNA, 48 bases read in frame from base 1. Trimming accounts for 5 bases at V and 0 bases at J, while the number of junction bases matched to no gene is 3.